Presented here are 7 T cell receptor beta chains from one specimen sequenced in a study of vaccination and CD4 T cells after COVID-19. Researchers used the Oncomine TCR Beta short-read assay to sequence DNA from cultured CD4+ T cells. TCRdb itself ran the PCR reads through MiXCR, one entry per CDR3 protein. The table shows about 20,000 distinct CDR3 sequences, with approximately 32% occurring only once. Their specific antigens are unknown. Treatment: roughly 10-day PBMC culture with coronavirus spike peptide pools or control peptides (ViraFEST assay). The specimen was cultured CD4+ T cells from blood. These receptors all stem from a human donor with COVID-19.

The V and J genes are TRBV7-3 and TRBJ2-2; weak D call: TRBD1 (6 bases). Germline values: CDR1 SGHTA, CDR2 FQGTGA. The CDR3 totals 15 residues. The V end lost 5 bases, the J end lost 2 bases, and 12 bases lay between the germline ends. In DNA, the CDR3 is TGTGCCAGCAGCCCCGGGACACTTAACACCGGGGAGCTGTTTTTT. Protein sequence: CASSPGTLNTGELFF. The complete variable domain, with remaining parts taken from reference TRBV7-3 and TRBJ2-2, reads GAGVSQTPSNKVTEKGKYVELRCDPISGHTALYWYRQSLGQGPEFLIYFQGTGAADDSGLPNDRFFAVRPEGSVSTLKIQRTERGDSAVYLCASSPGTLNTGELFFGEGSRLTVL.

The CDR3 region is CSARDRDQPQHF. The CDR3 DNA is TGCAGTGCTAGAGATCGGGATCAGCCCCAGCATTTT. The rearrangement uses TRBV20-1 and TRBJ1-5; the D is unclear. With 0 bases removed from V and 5 bases from J, the gap between germline ends came to 5 bases. Germline V gene lookup returns CDR1 DFQATT and CDR2 SNEGSKA (reference sequence). The CDR3 has 12 amino acids.

This clonotype was recorded a few times. The rearrangement uses TRBV6-1 and TRBJ1-5; 7 bases are a match to TRBD1. This CDR3 region has 14 residues. V trimming: 5 bases; J trimming: 3 bases; junction bases outside the gene matches: 4. Germline lookup yields CDR1 MNHNS and CDR2 SASEGT. Here the CDR3 DNA reads TGTGCCAGCAGTACGGGACAGTACAATCAGCCCCAGCATTTT. Amino acids: CASSTGQYNQPQHF.

This clonotype has a handful of counts. The genes are TRBV7-2 and TRBJ2-3; D is perhaps TRBD1 (6 bases). Germline-derived CDR1 and CDR2 are SGHTA and FQGNSA. V was shortened by 1 base and J by 0 bases, with 11 bases between the two germline ends. The CDR3 extends over 16 amino acids. The CDR3 region has the DNA TGTGCCAGCAGCTTAGAACAGGGTTATAGCACAGATACGCAGTATTTT. Translated, it gives CASSLEQGYSTDTQYF.

This rearrangement joins TRBV19 to TRBJ2-6; 10 bases fit TRBD1. CDR1 and CDR2 (germline): LNHDA, SQIVND (reference sequence). V shed 6 bases, J shed 2 bases, and the junction held 4 bases outside the gene matches. CDR3 length equals 16 residues. CDR3 in amino acids: CASRDRGAAGANVLTF. In DNA form, the CDR3 reads TGTGCCAGTAGGGACAGGGGGGCCGCTGGGGCCAACGTCCTGACTTTC.

This chain uses TRBV18 with TRBJ1-5, with 7 bases aligning to TRBD1. CDR3 length equals 14 residues. From germline, CDR1 is KGHSH and CDR2 LQKENI. After removal of 6 bases from V and 4 bases from J, the junction contained 6 bases not matched to a gene. The CDR3 DNA sequence: TGTGCCAGCTCCCGGGACAGCCCAAATCAGCCCCAGCATTTT. Encoded protein: CASSRDSPNQPQHF.

This rearrangement joins TRBV7-3 to TRBJ2-1; possibly TRBD1 for D (6 bases). Germline V lookup: CDR1 SGHTA, CDR2 FQGTGA. The CDR3 sequence is 16 residues long. Trimming took 5 bases from V and 0 from J, leaving 14 bases between them. The CDR3 nucleotides read TGTGCCAGCAGCCCCAGGGGTAGCGTCTCCTACAATGAGCAGTTCTTC. Its protein product is CASSPRGSVSYNEQFF.